This is a list of T cell receptor beta chains from one sample in a study of relationships among human T cell subsets. TCRdb reprocessed the multiplex PCR reads with MiXCR, giving one entry per CDR3 protein. The sample lists more than 7,000 distinct CDR3 sequences, around 49% seen once, with 4% to 5.5% in the top ten. Sample: memory T cells sorted from blood. The receptor source for this set is a man aged 35 to 55 in good health. Both conserved end residues are part of each CDR3. The D gene is left open where the match is weak. Some rows have no size entry. The others give once, few or many, or a class for an expanded clone.

abundance	v_gene	j_gene	d_gene	CDR3nt	CDR3aa
.	TRBV19	TRBJ2-1	TRBD2	TGTGCCAGTAGTGACTCTAGCGGGGCGTCCTACAATGAGCAGTTCTTC	CASSDSSGASYNEQFF
.	TRBV12-3/TRBV12-4	TRBJ1-5	.	TGTGCCAGCAGTTTATCGGGGAATCAGCCCCAGCATTTT	CASSLSGNQPQHF
.	TRBV11-2	TRBJ2-5	TRBD2	TGTGCCAGCAGCAAAGACGGGACTAGTAGGGTAGAGACCCAGTACTTC	CASSKDGTSRVETQYF
.	TRBV4-1	TRBJ1-2	.	TGCGCCAGCAGCCACGAGGGACGAACCTATGGCTACACCTTC	CASSHEGRTYGYTF
.	TRBV5-1	TRBJ1-3	.	TGCGCCAGCAGCTTGGAAGGGCCCGGAAACACCATATATTTT	CASSLEGPGNTIYF
.	TRBV7-8	TRBJ2-2	.	TGTGCCAGCAGACAGGGGAACACCGGGGAGCTGTTTTTT	CASRQGNTGELFF
.	TRBV20-1	TRBJ2-7	TRBD1	TGCAGTGCCCGGGACAGGATGCCCTACGAGCAGTACTTC	CSARDRMPYEQYF
.	TRBV7-9	TRBJ2-7	TRBD1	TGTGCCAGCAGCTATACAGGGGGCGAGCAGTACTTC	CASSYTGGEQYF
.	TRBV27	TRBJ2-6	TRBD1	TGTGCCAGCAGTTCTTATCGGACAGGTTCTGGGGCCAACGTCCTGACTTTC	CASSSYRTGSGANVLTF
few	TRBV20-1	TRBJ2-3	.	TGCAGTGCCGGAGCTAGCGCGAGCACAGATACGCAGTATTTT	CSAGASASTDTQYF
.	TRBV28	TRBJ2-7	.	TGTGCCAGCAGACCAGGGACGACCTACGAGCAGTACTTC	CASRPGTTYEQYF
.	TRBV5-1	TRBJ2-6	.	TGCGCCAGCAGCTTGGCCGGAGGGGCCTCTGGGGCCAACGTCCTGACTTTC	CASSLAGGASGANVLTF
.	TRBV19	TRBJ2-7	TRBD1	TGTGCCAGTAGTAGTCCGGGACAGGCTAGCTACGAGCAGTACTTC	CASSSPGQASYEQYF
.	TRBV28	TRBJ2-3	.	TGTGCCAGCCGGGACATCACAGATACGCAGTATTTT	CASRDITDTQYF
.	TRBV5-4	TRBJ2-1	TRBD2	TGTGCCAGCAGCCCCCATAGCGGGAGGACCTACAATGAGCAGTTCTTC	CASSPHSGRTYNEQFF
.	TRBV5-1	TRBJ1-1	.	TGCGCCAGCAGCGCAAAGGAGGGCACTGAAGCTTTCTTT	CASSAKEGTEAFF
.	TRBV12-3/TRBV12-4	TRBJ2-2	.	TGTGCCAGCAGTAACATAGGAGGGACCGGGGAGCTGTTTTTT	CASSNIGGTGELFF
.	TRBV27	TRBJ2-3	.	TGTGCCAGCAGTTTAATTTATAGGGGGGATGATACGCAGTATTTT	CASSLIYRGDDTQYF
.	TRBV20-1	TRBJ1-1	.	TGCAGTGCCGATAGCTCGTTGAACACTGAAGCTTTCTTT	CSADSSLNTEAFF
.	TRBV12-3/TRBV12-4	TRBJ1-6	TRBD1	TGTGCCAGCAGCCAGGGGGTGGGCTCACCCCTCCACTTT	CASSQGVGSPLHF
few	TRBV28	TRBJ2-7	.	TGTGCCAGCAGTCGGATGCTTACCTACGAGCAGTACTTC	CASSRMLTYEQYF
once	TRBV27	TRBJ1-5	.	TGTGCCAGCAGTTCTGGACATCAGCCCCAGCATTTT	CASSSGHQPQHF
.	TRBV20-1	TRBJ2-1	.	TGCAGTGCTAGAGATTTGGGGAATGAGCAGTTCTTC	CSARDLGNEQFF
.	TRBV11-2	TRBJ2-1	TRBD2	TGTGCCAGCAGCTGGGCCGGACAGCGGGGGTACAATGAGCAGTTCTTC	CASSWAGQRGYNEQFF